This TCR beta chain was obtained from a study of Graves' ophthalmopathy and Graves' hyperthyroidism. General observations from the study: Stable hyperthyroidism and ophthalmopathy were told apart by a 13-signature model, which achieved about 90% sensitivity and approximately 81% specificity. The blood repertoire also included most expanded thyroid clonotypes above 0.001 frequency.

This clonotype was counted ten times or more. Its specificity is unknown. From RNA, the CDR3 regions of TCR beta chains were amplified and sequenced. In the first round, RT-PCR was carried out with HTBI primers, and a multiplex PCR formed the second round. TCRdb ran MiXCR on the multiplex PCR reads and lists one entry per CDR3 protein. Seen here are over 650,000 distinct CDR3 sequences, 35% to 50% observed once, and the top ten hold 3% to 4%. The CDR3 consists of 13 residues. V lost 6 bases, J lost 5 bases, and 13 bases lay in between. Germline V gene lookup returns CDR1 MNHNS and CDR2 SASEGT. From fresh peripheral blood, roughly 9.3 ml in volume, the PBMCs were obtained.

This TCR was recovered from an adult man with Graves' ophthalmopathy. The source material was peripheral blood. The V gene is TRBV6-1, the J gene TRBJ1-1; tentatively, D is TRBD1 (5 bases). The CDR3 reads CASRARTFTEAFF. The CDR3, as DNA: TGTGCCAGCAGGGCACGGACATTTACTGAAGCTTTCTTT.